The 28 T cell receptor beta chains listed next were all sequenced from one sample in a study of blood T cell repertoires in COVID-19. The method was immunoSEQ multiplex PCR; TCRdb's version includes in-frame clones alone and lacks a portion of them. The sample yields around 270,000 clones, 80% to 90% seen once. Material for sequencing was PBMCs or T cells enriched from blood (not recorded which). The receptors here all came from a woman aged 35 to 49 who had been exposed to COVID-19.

As DNA, the CDR3 is TGTGCCACCAAGAAGGACAGCAGCGAAAAACTGTTTTTT. This codes for CATKKDSSEKLFF. The chain is built from TRBV12-3 or TRBV12-4 and TRBJ1-4, with D possibly matching TRBD1 (6 bases). Trimming shortened V by 10 bases and J by 8 bases, and 17 bases separated the two germline ends. The CDR3 is 13 residues long.

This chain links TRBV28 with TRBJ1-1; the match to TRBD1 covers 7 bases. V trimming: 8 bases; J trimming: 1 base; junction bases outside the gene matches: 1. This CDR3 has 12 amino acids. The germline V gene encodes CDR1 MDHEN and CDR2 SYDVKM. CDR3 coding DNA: TGTGCCAGCCGGACAGGGAACACTGAAGCTTTCTTT. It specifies CASRTGNTEAFF.

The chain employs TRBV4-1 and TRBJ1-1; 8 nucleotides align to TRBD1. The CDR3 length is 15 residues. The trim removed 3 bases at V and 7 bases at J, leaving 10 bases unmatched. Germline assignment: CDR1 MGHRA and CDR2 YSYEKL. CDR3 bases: TGCGCCAGCAGCCACCCGGACAGGGAGCACAGTGAAGCTTTCTTT. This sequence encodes CASSHPDREHSEAFF.

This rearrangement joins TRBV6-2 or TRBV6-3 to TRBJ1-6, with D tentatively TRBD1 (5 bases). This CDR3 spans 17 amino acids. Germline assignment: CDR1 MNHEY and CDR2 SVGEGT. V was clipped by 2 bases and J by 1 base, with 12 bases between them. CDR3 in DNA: TGTGCCAGCAGTTACGGCGGGGCGGGGTCCTATAATTCACCCCTCCACTTT. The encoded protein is CASSYGGAGSYNSPLHF.

The CDR3 DNA reads as TGTGCCAGCAGCAAAGGGACACCCTATAGCAATCAGCCCCAGCATTTT. Its translation: CASSKGTPYSNQPQHF. This chain connects TRBV21-1 to TRBJ1-5; the D call of TRBD1 is as the table states it, not checked on the DNA. TRBV21-1 is a documented pseudogene. The CDR3 is 16 amino acids.

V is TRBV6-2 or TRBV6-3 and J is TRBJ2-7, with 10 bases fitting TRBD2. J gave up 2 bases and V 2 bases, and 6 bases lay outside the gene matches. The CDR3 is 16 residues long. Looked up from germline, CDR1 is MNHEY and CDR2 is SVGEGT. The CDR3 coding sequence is TGTGCCAGCAGTTACCGTGCCCTAGCGGGGGCCTACGAGCAGTACTTC. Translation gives CASSYRALAGAYEQYF.

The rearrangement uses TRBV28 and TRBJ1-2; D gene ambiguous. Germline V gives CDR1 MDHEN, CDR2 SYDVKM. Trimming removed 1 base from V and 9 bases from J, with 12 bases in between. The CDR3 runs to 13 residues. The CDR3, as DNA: TGTGCCAGCAGTTTATCCCATTGGCCAAGCTACACCTTC. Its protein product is CASSLSHWPSYTF.

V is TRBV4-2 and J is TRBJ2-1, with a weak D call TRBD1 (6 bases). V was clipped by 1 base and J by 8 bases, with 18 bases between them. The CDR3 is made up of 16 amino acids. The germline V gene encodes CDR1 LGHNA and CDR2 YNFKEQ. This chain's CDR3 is CASSQGPGQQADEQFF. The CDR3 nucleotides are TGTGCCAGCAGCCAAGGCCCGGGACAACAGGCGGATGAGCAGTTCTTC.

CDR3 sequence (DNA): TGTGCCAGCAGGACTACCGCGGCTTCGAACACCGGGGAGCTGTTTTTT. As protein: CASRTTAASNTGELFF. The rearrangement links TRBV5-8 to TRBJ2-2, with a tentative D call TRBD2 (5 bases). Germline CDR1 is SGHTS and CDR2 is YDEGEE. This CDR3 contains 16 residues. Trimming cost V 5 bases and J 0 bases, with 14 bases left between them.

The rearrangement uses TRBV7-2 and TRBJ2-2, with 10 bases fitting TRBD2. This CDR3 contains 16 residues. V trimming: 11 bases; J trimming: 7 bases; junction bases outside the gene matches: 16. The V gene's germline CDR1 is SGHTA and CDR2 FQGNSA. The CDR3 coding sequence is TGTGCCTCCAGAAAGCGGGAGGGCCTAGATGGCGGGGAGCTGTTTTTT. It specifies CASRKREGLDGGELFF.

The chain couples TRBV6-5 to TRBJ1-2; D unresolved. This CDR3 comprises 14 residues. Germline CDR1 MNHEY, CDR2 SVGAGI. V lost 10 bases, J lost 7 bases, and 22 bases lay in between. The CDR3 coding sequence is TGTGCCACATACGAGCTCGGAGGGAGGATTGGCTACACCTTC. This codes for CATYELGGRIGYTF.

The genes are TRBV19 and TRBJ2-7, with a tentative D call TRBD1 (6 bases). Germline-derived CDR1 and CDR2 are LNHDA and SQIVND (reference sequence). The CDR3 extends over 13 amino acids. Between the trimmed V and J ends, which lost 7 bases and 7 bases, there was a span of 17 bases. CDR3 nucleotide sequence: TGTGCCAGTAACACAAGGGACACGCGGGAGCAGTACGTC. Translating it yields CASNTRDTREQYV.

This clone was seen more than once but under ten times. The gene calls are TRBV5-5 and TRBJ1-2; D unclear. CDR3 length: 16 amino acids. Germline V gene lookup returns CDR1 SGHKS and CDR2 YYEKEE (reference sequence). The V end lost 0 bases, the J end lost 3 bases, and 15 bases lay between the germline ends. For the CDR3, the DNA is TGTGCCAGCAGCTTGGCCGCGGGAGGGTCCCACTATGGCTACACCTTC. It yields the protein CASSLAAGGSHYGYTF.

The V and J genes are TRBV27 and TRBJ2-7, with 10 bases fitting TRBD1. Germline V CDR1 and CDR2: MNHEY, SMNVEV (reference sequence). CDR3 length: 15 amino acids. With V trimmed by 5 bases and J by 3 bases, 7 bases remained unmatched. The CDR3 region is CASSTDRDRGYEQYF. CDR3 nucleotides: TGTGCCAGCAGTACCGACCGGGACAGGGGCTACGAGCAGTACTTC.

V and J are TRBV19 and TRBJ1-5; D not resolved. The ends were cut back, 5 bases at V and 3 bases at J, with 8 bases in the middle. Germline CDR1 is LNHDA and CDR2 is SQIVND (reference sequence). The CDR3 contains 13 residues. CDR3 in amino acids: CASSLRVNQPQHF. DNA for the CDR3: TGTGCCAGTAGTCTCCGGGTCAATCAGCCCCAGCATTTT.

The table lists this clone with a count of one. CDR3 protein: CASKRGKDSYEQYF. CDR3 nucleotide sequence: TGTGCCAGCAAGAGGGGGAAGGACTCCTACGAGCAGTACTTC. The rearrangement uses TRBV25-1 and TRBJ2-7, with a weak D call TRBD1 (6 bases). V was pared by 7 bases and J by 0 bases, with 13 bases between. The CDR3 is 14 residues long. Germline CDR1 reads MGHDK; CDR2 reads SYGVNS.

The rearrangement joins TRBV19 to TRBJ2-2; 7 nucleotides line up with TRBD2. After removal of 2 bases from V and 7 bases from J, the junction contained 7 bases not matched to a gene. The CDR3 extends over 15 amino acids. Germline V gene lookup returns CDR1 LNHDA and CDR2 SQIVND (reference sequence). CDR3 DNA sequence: TGTGCCAGTAGTATACCCCGGACGGGGGGCGGGGAGCTGTTTTTT. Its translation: CASSIPRTGGGELFF.

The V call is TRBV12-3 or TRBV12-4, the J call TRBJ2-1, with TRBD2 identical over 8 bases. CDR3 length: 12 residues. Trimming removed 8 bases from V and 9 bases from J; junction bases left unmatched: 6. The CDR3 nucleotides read TGTGCCAGCGCGAAGCGGGAGACTGAGCAGTTCTTC. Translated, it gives CASAKRETEQFF.

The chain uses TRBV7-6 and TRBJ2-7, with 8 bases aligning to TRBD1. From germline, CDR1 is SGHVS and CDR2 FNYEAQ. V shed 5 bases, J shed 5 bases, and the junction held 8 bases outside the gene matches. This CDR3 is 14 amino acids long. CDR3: CASSPTLTGDEQYF. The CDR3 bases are TGTGCCAGCAGCCCGACACTGACAGGGGACGAGCAGTACTTC.

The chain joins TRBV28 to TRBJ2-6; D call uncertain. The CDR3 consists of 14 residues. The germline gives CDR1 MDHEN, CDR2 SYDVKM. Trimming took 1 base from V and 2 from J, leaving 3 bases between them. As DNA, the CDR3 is TGTGCCAGCAGTTTATTAGCTGGGGCCAACGTCCTGACTTTC. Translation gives CASSLLAGANVLTF.

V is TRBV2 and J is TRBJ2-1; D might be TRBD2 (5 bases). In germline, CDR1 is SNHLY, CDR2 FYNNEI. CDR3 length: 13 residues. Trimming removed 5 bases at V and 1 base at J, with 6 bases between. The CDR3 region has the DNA TGTGCCAGCAGTAGCGGATCCTACAATGAGCAGTTCTTC. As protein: CASSSGSYNEQFF.

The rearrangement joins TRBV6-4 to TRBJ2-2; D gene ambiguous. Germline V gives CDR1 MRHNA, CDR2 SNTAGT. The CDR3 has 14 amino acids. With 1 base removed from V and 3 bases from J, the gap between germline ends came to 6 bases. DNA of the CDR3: TGTGCCAGCAGTGACTTACCAGACACCGGGGAGCTGTTTTTT. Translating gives CASSDLPDTGELFF.

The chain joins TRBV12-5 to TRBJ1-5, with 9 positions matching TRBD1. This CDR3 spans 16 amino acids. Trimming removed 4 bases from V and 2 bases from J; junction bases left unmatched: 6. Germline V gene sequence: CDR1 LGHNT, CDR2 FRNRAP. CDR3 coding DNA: TGTGCTAGTGGTTATACAGGGGGCGACGGCAATCAGCCCCAGCATTTT. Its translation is CASGYTGGDGNQPQHF.

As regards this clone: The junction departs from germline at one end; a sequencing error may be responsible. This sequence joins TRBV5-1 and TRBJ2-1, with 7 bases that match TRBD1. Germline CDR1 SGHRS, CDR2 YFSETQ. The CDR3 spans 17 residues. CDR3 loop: CASSSWGPGQLNNEQFF. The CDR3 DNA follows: TGTGCCAGCAGCTCTTGGGGGCCGGGACAGCTAAACAATGAGCAGTTCTTC.

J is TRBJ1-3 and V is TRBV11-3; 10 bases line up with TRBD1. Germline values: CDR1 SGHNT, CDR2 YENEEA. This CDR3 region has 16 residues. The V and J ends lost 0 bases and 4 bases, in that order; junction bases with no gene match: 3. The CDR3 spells CASSLDGTGAGNTIYF. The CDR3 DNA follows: TGTGCCAGCAGCTTAGACGGGACAGGGGCCGGAAACACCATATATTTT.

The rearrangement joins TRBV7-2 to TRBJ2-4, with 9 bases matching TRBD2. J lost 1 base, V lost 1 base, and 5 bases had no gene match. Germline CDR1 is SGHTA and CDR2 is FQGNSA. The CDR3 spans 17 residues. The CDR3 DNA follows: TGTGCCAGCAGCTTAGTATCGACTAGCGGTGCCAAAAACATTCAGTACTTC. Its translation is CASSLVSTSGAKNIQYF.

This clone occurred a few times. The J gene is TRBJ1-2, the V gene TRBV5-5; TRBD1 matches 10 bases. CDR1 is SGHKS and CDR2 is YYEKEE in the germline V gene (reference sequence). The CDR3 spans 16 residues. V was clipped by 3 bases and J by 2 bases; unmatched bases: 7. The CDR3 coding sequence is TGTGCCAGCAGCTCTCAAGGACAGGGGGGCAACTATGGCTACACCTTC. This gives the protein CASSSQGQGGNYGYTF.

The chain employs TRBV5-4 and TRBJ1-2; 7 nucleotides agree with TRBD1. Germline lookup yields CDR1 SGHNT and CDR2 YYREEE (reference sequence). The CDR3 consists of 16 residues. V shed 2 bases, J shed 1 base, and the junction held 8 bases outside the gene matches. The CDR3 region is CASSFAGTANNYGYTF. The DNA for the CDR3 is TGTGCCAGCAGCTTCGCGGGGACAGCGAATAACTATGGCTACACCTTC.